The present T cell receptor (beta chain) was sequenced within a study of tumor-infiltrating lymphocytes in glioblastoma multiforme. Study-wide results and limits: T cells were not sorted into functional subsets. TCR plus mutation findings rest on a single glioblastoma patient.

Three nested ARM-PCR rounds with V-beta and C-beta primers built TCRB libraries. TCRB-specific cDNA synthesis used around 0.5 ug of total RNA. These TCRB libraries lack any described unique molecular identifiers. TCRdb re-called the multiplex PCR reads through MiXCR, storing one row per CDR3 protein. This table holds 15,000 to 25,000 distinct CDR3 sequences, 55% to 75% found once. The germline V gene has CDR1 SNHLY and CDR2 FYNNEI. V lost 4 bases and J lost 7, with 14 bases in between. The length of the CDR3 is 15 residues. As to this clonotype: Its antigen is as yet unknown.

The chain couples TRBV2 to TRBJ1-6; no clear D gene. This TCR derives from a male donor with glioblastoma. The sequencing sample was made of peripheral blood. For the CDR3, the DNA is TGTGCCAGCAGTGCGACCCGTGACCCGAATTCACCCCTCCACTTT. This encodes CASSATRDPNSPLHF. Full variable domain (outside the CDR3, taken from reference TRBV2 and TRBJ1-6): EPEVTQTPSHQVTQMGQEVILRCVPISNHLYFYWYRQILGQKVEFLVSFYNNEISEKSEIFDDQFSVERPDGSNFTLKIRSTKLEDSAMYFCASSATRDPNSPLHFGNGTRLTVT.